What follows are 17 T cell receptor beta chains derived from one specimen sequenced in a study of beta chain features in type 1 diabetes. The authors reverse transcribed all of the isolated RNA, so sequencing captured expressed TCRB transcripts. Clones were read by immunoSEQ multiplex PCR, and TCRdb kept only the in-frame ones, dropping some. The sample consists of 350,000 to 400,000 clones, roughly 16% of them appearing once. Source material: naive CD4+ T cells from blood. All receptors derive from a woman aged 18-29 years in good health.

The chain links TRBV29-1 to TRBJ2-3, with D unclear. CDR1 is SQVTM and CDR2 is ANQGSEA in the germline V gene. This CDR3 comprises 12 residues. Between the trimmed V and J ends, which lost 4 bases and 4 bases, there was a span of 9 bases. The CDR3 coding sequence is TGCAGCGTTGGAGGCCTAGCAGATACGCAGTATTTT. As protein: CSVGGLADTQYF.

The chain carries TRBV28 and TRBJ2-7; the D is unclear. Trimming shortened V by 2 bases and J by 3 bases, and 11 bases separated the two germline ends. The germline gives CDR1 MDHEN, CDR2 SYDVKM. The CDR3 consists of 14 residues. The CDR3 bases are TGTGCCAGCAGTTTAGTTTCGGGTATCTACGAGCAGTACTTC. Amino acids: CASSLVSGIYEQYF.

This clone came up a few times. This chain uses TRBV30 with TRBJ2-5; 8 bases fit TRBD1. This CDR3 contains 14 residues. Looked up from germline, CDR1 is GTSNPN and CDR2 is SVGIG (reference sequence). After removal of 3 bases from V and 6 bases from J, the junction contained 9 bases not matched to a gene. The CDR3 DNA sequence: TGTGCCTGGAGAGGACAGGGTACTGGAAAGACCCAGTACTTC. Residues: CAWRGQGTGKTQYF. The full variable domain, with the rest looked up from reference TRBV30 and TRBJ2-5, is SQTIHQWPATLVQPVGSPLSLECTVEGTSNPNLYWYRQAAGRGLQLLFYSVGIGQISSEVPQNLSASRPQDRQFILSSKKLLLSDSGFYLCAWRGQGTGKTQYFGPGTRLLVL.

This clone occurred a few times. V gene TRBV30 combines with J gene TRBJ2-3; 7 bases are shared with TRBD2. In germline, CDR1 is GTSNPN, CDR2 SVGIG (reference sequence). The junction had 4 bases not matched to a gene; V was cut back by 2 bases and J by 5 bases. The CDR3 loop spans 13 amino acids. Here the CDR3 DNA reads TGTGCCTGGAGTCGCTCTAGCGGAGATACGCAGTATTTT. Protein product: CAWSRSSGDTQYF.

Written as DNA, the CDR3 is TGTGCCAGCAGCCAAGGAACAGGAAGTCTCGATGGCTACACCTTC. As protein: CASSQGTGSLDGYTF. This chain joins TRBV14 and TRBJ1-2; the D gene is possibly TRBD1 (5 bases). The V end was cut by 1 base, the J end by 6 bases, with 15 bases between. From germline, CDR1 is SGHDN and CDR2 FVKESK. CDR3 length equals 15 residues.

The rearrangement joins TRBV5-6 to TRBJ2-6, with 7 bases identical to TRBD1. Trimming at V came to 5 bases and at J to 0 bases, leaving 5 bases not matched to a gene. Germline V gene data show CDR1 as SGHDT and CDR2 as YYEEEE. The length of the CDR3 is 16 residues. The CDR3 coding sequence is TGTGCCAGCAGACCGGACAGGCGCTCTGGGGCCAACGTCCTGACTTTC. Translated, it gives CASRPDRRSGANVLTF.

The CDR3 is CAWSVGGRAAEAFF. CDR3 nucleotide sequence: TGTGCCTGGAGTGTAGGTGGCAGGGCGGCTGAAGCTTTCTTT. The chain links TRBV30 to TRBJ1-1, with D tentatively TRBD1 (5 bases). Trimming took off 0 bases at V and 6 bases at J, with 14 bases between the two ends. Germline assignment: CDR1 GTSNPN and CDR2 SVGIG (reference sequence). The CDR3 is made up of 14 amino acids.

This clone was observed a few times. The V call is TRBV27, the J call TRBJ2-5, with 9 bases that match TRBD2. Germline loops: CDR1 MNHEY, CDR2 SMNVEV (reference sequence). The CDR3 is made up of 16 amino acids. The ends lost 0 bases at V and 2 bases at J; junction bases unmatched: 4. In DNA, the CDR3 is TGTGCCAGCAGTTTATCGAGGCTAGCGGGACAAGAGACCCAGTACTTC. Residues: CASSLSRLAGQETQYF.

In this sample, this clone turned up a few times. The J gene is TRBJ2-1, the V gene TRBV27, with 14 bases identical to TRBD2. The germline V gene encodes CDR1 MNHEY and CDR2 SMNVEV (reference sequence). V lost 5 bases to trimming and J lost 0 bases; unmatched junction nucleotides: 9. The CDR3 length is 19 residues. The CDR3 nucleotides are TGTGCCAGCAGTCACTTCCCGGGACTAGCGGGAGCCTCCTACAATGAGCAGTTCTTC. This encodes CASSHFPGLAGASYNEQFF.

This clone was recorded a few times. The chain employs TRBV30 and TRBJ2-7; D ambiguous. The germline V and J ends were trimmed by 4 bases and 1 base, with 8 bases remaining between them. CDR3 length equals 12 residues. Germline assignment: CDR1 GTSNPN and CDR2 SVGIG (reference sequence). CDR3 bases: TGTGCCTGGAACTTAAATTCCTACGAGCAGTACTTC. Translation gives CAWNLNSYEQYF. The whole variable domain, filled in from reference TRBV30 and TRBJ2-7, reads SQTIHQWPATLVQPVGSPLSLECTVEGTSNPNLYWYRQAAGRGLQLLFYSVGIGQISSEVPQNLSASRPQDRQFILSSKKLLLSDSGFYLCAWNLNSYEQYFGPGTRLTVT.

The chain recombines TRBV6-6 with TRBJ1-5; D remains unclear. Deletions cut 5 bases from V and 0 bases from J, with 5 bases between. This CDR3 has 13 residues. Germline assignment: CDR1 MNHNY and CDR2 SVGAGI (reference sequence). CDR3 region: CASSQNSNQPQHF. CDR3 coding DNA: TGTGCCAGCAGTCAGAATAGCAATCAGCCCCAGCATTTT.

This clone was counted only a few times. The chain links TRBV28 to TRBJ2-6; perhaps TRBD2 as D (5 bases). CDR1 and CDR2 (germline): MDHEN, SYDVKM. The V end lost 2 bases, the J end lost 2 bases, and 10 bases lay between the germline ends. The CDR3 spans 16 residues. The CDR3 DNA sequence: TGTGCCAGCAGTTTAGCCCCCGGGGCTGGGGCCAACGTCCTGACTTTC. Protein: CASSLAPGAGANVLTF.

This chain links TRBV9 with TRBJ2-7, with 7 bases matching TRBD2. The CDR3 is made up of 14 amino acids. V dropped 3 bases and J dropped 8; count of bases not matched to a gene: 11. CDR1 SGDLS and CDR2 YYNGEE come from the germline V gene. This CDR3 is CASSARSGEGKQYF. The CDR3, as DNA: TGTGCCAGCAGCGCCAGGTCTGGGGAGGGGAAGCAGTACTTC. Full variable domain (remainder filled in from reference TRBV9 and TRBJ2-7): DSGVTQTPKHLITATGQRVTLRCSPRSGDLSVYWYQQSLDQGLQFLIQYYNGEERAKGNILERFSAQQFPDLHSELNLSSLELGDSALYFCASSARSGEGKQYFGPGTRLTVT.

This clone was found a few times. The chain joins TRBV25-1 to TRBJ2-2, with D hard to call. V was pared by 6 bases and J by 7 bases, with 3 bases between. The CDR3 sequence is 10 residues long. Per the germline V gene, CDR1 is MGHDK and CDR2 is SYGVNS. This CDR3 is CASRSGELFF. The CDR3 DNA reads TGTGCCAGCAGGAGCGGGGAGCTGTTTTTT.

The chain combines TRBV4-2 with TRBJ2-4; D gene ambiguous. The CDR3 is made up of 13 amino acids. Between the trimmed V and J ends, which lost 1 base and 6 bases, there was a span of 7 bases. Germline V gene data show CDR1 as LGHNA and CDR2 as YNFKEQ. The DNA of the CDR3 is TGTGCCAGCAGCCAAGGATCAGGAAACATTCAGTACTTC. This codes for CASSQGSGNIQYF.

This chain joins TRBV5-4 and TRBJ2-7; TRBD2 agrees at 9 bases. Trimming cost V 4 bases and J 2 bases; bases outside gene matches: 10. The germline CDR1 and CDR2 sequences are SGHNT and YYREEE (reference sequence). This CDR3 has 16 amino acids. The CDR3 DNA reads TGTGCCAGCAGCCCCCTTCTGGCTAGCGGGACCTACGAGCAGTACTTC. This encodes CASSPLLASGTYEQYF.

This chain connects TRBV7-9 to TRBJ1-1, with 7 bases identical to TRBD1. Germline V gene lookup returns CDR1 SEHNR and CDR2 FQNEAQ (reference sequence). The J segment lost 0 bases and the V segment lost 5 bases, leaving 6 bases of the junction unmatched. This CDR3 region has 15 residues. The CDR3: CASSIGTVVNTEAFF. CDR3 sequence (DNA): TGTGCCAGCAGCATCGGGACAGTCGTGAACACTGAAGCTTTCTTT. Together with reference TRBV7-9 and TRBJ1-1, the CDR3 gives the full variable domain: DTGVSQNPRHKITKRGQNVTFRCDPISEHNRLYWYRQTLGQGPEFLTYFQNEAQLEKSRLLSDRFSAERPKGSFSTLEIQRTEQGDSAMYLCASSIGTVVNTEAFFGQGTRLTVV.